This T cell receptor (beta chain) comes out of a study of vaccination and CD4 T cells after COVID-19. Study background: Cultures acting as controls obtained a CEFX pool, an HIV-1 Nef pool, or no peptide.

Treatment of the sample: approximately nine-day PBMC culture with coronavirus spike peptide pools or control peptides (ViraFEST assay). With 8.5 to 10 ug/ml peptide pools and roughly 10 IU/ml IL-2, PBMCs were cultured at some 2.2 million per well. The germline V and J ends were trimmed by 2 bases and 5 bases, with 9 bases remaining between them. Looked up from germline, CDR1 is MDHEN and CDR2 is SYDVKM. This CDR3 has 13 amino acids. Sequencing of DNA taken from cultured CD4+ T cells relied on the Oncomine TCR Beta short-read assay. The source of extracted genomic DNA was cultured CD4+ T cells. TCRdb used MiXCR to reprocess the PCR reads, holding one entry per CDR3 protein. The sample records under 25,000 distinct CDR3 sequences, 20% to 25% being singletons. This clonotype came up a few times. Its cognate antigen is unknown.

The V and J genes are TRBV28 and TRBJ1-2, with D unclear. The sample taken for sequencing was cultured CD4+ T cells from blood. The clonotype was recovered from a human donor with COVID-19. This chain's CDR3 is CASSLRQNYGYTF. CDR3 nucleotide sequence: TGTGCCAGCAGTTTAAGGCAGAATTATGGCTACACCTTC.